Reported below is one TCR beta chain. This same CDR3 is encoded by further DNA sequences in the sample. This CDR3 is 13 amino acids long. Germline V gene data show CDR1 as KGHSH and CDR2 as LQKENI. Trimming pared 1 base from V and 8 bases from J, leaving 11 bases between. Assay: immunoSEQ multiplex PCR; the TCRdb copy retains only in-frame clones and omits some. The sample shows roughly 97,000 clones, 65% to 85% of them seen only once. This specimen comes from a study of radiotherapy plus CTLA-4 blockade in lung cancer. Study overall: Of all patients, approximately 19% responded objectively and 25% to 35% showed disease control.

Treatment of patients with chemo-refractory metastatic non-small-cell lung cancer consisted of focal radiation plus CTLA-4 blockade with ipilimumab. The sample here was peripheral blood, taken from a patient treated with radiotherapy plus ipilimumab. This receptor was obtained from a human donor with non-small cell lung cancer who had a partial response to radiotherapy plus ipilimumab. Some clones in this sample may be carry-over from other donors' samples. This chain links TRBV18 with TRBJ1-1; D is ambiguous. The CDR3 nucleotides read TGTGCCAGCTCACCACTTGACAATCGGGAAGCTTTCTTT. Its translation: CASSPLDNREAFF.